The following is a TCR beta chain sequence with its context. The clone's antigen remains unknown. Base qualities are not at hand, and no much larger clone is one base apart. For sequencing of the TCRbeta CDR3 region, genomic DNA was extracted from the sorted cells. The immunoSEQ Assay was used for sequencing of TCRbeta CDR3 regions. Held by TCRdb, this immuneACCESS table contains in-frame sequences only and omits some clones. Under half of the omission traces to an unresolved V gene where checked; the cause of the rest is unknown. The sample yields some 70,000 clones; approximately 86% were counted once. 0.65% to 0.9% of the sample comes from the top ten. The trial excluded patients who had a history of autoimmune disease or were on systemic immunosuppression. Peripheral blood for TCR sequencing was collected from all dose cohorts at baseline, on cycle 4 day 1, and on cycle 7 day 1. Samples came from an open-label, multicenter, first-in-human phase I dose-escalation trial of ivuxolimab. Adults with locally advanced or metastatic melanoma, renal cell carcinoma, hepatocellular carcinoma or head and neck squamous cell carcinoma were enrolled in the trial. Before TCR sequencing, CD4+ and CD8+ T cells were separately sorted from peripheral blood.

The sample is drawn from a study of OX40 agonist ivuxolimab in advanced cancers. For context, the study as a whole: Ivuxolimab was a fully human IgG2 agonistic monoclonal antibody targeting the costimulatory receptor OX40 (CD134). Intravenous ivuxolimab was administered to patients every 2 weeks at six dose levels: 0.01, 0.1, 0.3, 1.5, 3 and 10 mg/kg. Of the approximately 50 patients in dose escalation, around 19 had hepatocellular carcinoma, some 15 had melanoma, 9 had renal cell carcinoma and 9 had head and neck cancer. A male proportion of about 79% and a mean age of about 60 years, ranging from roughly 23 to 79, were recorded for the dose-escalation cohort. Prior anti-PD-1, anti-PD-L1 or anti-CTLA-4 therapy was permitted, and about two fifths of dose-escalation patients had received checkpoint inhibitors. Three dose-escalation patients achieved partial responses, one with hepatocellular carcinoma and two with cutaneous melanoma. The point of sequencing TCRbeta in the periphery was to test whether ivuxolimab changed TCR sequence diversity and drove clonal T-cell expansion. The paper describes the monotherapy dose-escalation part (N = 52 patients) of the phase I trial of ivuxolimab. Overall results and qualifications from the work: At doses from 0.1 to 3.0 mg/kg, clonal expansion was seen in both CD4+ and CD8+ blood T cells between baseline and week 6. On average, CD8+ T cells showed more expanded clones than CD4+ T cells after ivuxolimab. The antigen specificity of the peripheral T cells that underwent clonal expansion was not determined. In partial responders in the 0.1-3.0 mg/kg groups, normalized peripheral clonal expansion was found to be among the lowest, especially among CD8+ T cells. Low levels of normalized T-cell clonal expansion were also shown by some nonresponding patients.

CDR1 and CDR2 (MDHEN, SYDVKM) derive from the germline V gene. Spanning cysteine to phenylalanine, the CDR3 consists of 15 amino acids. CDR3 DNA is the only sequence kept; it has 45 bases, read in frame from the first base. V is pruned by 4 bases and J by 3 bases, leaving 5 bases of the junction without a gene match. Sample: CD4+ or CD8+ T cells sorted from blood, taken in a trial of the OX40 agonist ivuxolimab. The chain is made from TRBV28 and TRBJ1-1; 10 bases in the middle match TRBD1. The clonotype was recovered from an adult with an advanced solid tumor such as melanoma, head and neck, liver or kidney cancer. The CDR3 region: CASSSPGQGYTEAFF. The bases read TGTGCCAGCAGTTCCCCGGGACAGGGGTACACTGAAGCTTTCTTT.